This T cell receptor (beta chain) emerged from a study of shared clonotypes between healthy human individuals. Study-wide findings and caveats: The sampled material consisted only of blood, and tissue repertoires are likely to differ.

Deep level was the assay's run setting. An even split of each subset's genomic DNA across several immunoSEQ plates was performed. Ten immunoSEQ deep assay plates served to sequence unsorted PBMC DNA. TCRdb keeps only in-frame clones here, not all; method: immunoSEQ multiplex PCR. The sample has about 480,000 clones; about 80% are singletons. About this clone itself: Its target is unknown.

Trimming left V 3 bases short and J 5 bases short, with 17 bases between. The CDR3 loop spans 15 amino acids. Germline CDR1 is MNHEY and CDR2 is SMNVEV (reference sequence). Sequencing was performed on PBMCs. This rearrangement joins TRBV27 to TRBJ2-7; maybe TRBD1 (5 bases). The source of this sequence is a woman between 40 and 50 years old in good health. Some clones in this sample may be carry-over from other donors' samples. The CDR3 DNA reads TGTGCCAGCAGTTTTCGTTCAGGGTATAGAGACGAGCAGTACTTC. Translated, it gives CASSFRSGYRDEQYF.